This passage covers 8 T cell receptor beta chains from one sample sequenced in a study of blood T cell repertoires in COVID-19. The method was immunoSEQ multiplex PCR; TCRdb's version includes in-frame clones alone and lacks a portion of them. Found here are fewer than 500,000 clones, about 85% of them singletons; the top ten hold about 0.75%. The sample was PBMCs or T cells enriched from blood (not recorded which). All receptors come from a woman between 18 and 29 years old who had recovered from COVID-19.

The CDR3 loop is CASSLSGSTDTQYF. The CDR3 DNA reads as TGTGCCAGCAGCTTATCGGGTAGCACAGATACGCAGTATTTT. The chain joins TRBV11-3 to TRBJ2-3; D is unresolved. V was pared by 2 bases and J by 0 bases, with 6 bases between. This CDR3 contains 14 residues. Germline V gene sequence: CDR1 SGHNT, CDR2 YENEEA.

The J gene is TRBJ1-2, the V gene TRBV2; tentatively, D is TRBD1 (6 bases). This CDR3 is 13 amino acids long. V lost 5 bases and J 3 bases, leaving 10 bases between the germline ends. Germline-derived CDR1 and CDR2 are SNHLY and FYNNEI. This CDR3 reads CASSFDRYYGYTF. For the CDR3, the DNA is TGTGCCAGCAGTTTCGACAGGTACTATGGCTACACCTTC.

The V gene is TRBV5-1, the J gene TRBJ1-6; D uncertain. This CDR3 contains 15 residues. Germline-derived CDR1 and CDR2 are SGHRS and YFSETQ. Deletions cut 2 bases from V and 8 bases from J, with 14 bases between. CDR3: CASSLAGPLYSPLHF. In nucleotides, the CDR3 is TGCGCCAGCAGCTTAGCAGGTCCTCTATATTCACCCCTCCACTTT.

The genes are TRBV5-1 and TRBJ1-6; 9 bases fit TRBD1. The CDR3 contains 14 residues. Germline trimming cut 4 bases from V and 7 bases from J; bases unmatched to any gene: 3. Germline-derived CDR1 and CDR2 are SGHRS and YFSETQ. CDR3 sequence: CASSGGQGNSPLHF. CDR3 DNA sequence: TGCGCCAGCAGCGGAGGACAGGGGAATTCACCCCTCCACTTT.

The chain carries TRBV21-1 and TRBJ1-5; the D call of TRBD1 is as the table states it, not checked on the DNA. TRBV21-1 is a pseudogene locus. CDR3 length equals 18 residues. CDR3 residues: CASSTRKQDREGNQPQHF. CDR3 nucleotides: TGTGCCAGCAGCACCCGCAAACAGGACAGGGAGGGCAATCAGCCCCAGCATTTT.

This clone is a singleton in its sample. The chain links TRBV9 to TRBJ2-1; the D is unclear. From germline, CDR1 is SGDLS and CDR2 YYNGEE. CDR3 length: 14 amino acids. Between the trimmed V and J ends, which lost 0 bases and 5 bases, there was a span of 9 bases. For the CDR3, the DNA is TGTGCCAGCAGCGTAGATCGGAGTAACAATGAGCAGTTCTTC. The encoded protein is CASSVDRSNNEQFF.

The genes are TRBV5-1 and TRBJ1-4, with D perhaps TRBD1 (5 bases). The CDR3 covers 14 residues. CDR1 SGHRS and CDR2 YFSETQ come from the germline V gene. Trimming took off 1 base at V and 4 bases at J, with 8 bases between the two ends. The CDR3 bases are TGCGCCAGCAGCTTGACAGGAAGTAATGAAAAACTGTTTTTT. This codes for CASSLTGSNEKLFF.

Concerning this clone: Other DNA sequences from this sample encode an identical CDR3 as well. V and J are TRBV7-9 and TRBJ2-5, with D possibly matching TRBD2 (5 bases). Germline CDR1 reads SEHNR; CDR2 reads FQNEAQ (reference sequence). CDR3 length: 13 residues. Trimming removed 1 base from V and 2 bases from J, with 5 bases in between. CDR3 sequence: CASSLGGQETQYF. CDR3 coding DNA: TGTGCCAGCAGCTTAGGAGGGCAAGAGACCCAGTACTTC. Variable domain in full (rest from reference TRBV7-9 and TRBJ2-5): DTGVSQNPRHKITKRGQNVTFRCDPISEHNRLYWYRQTLGQGPEFLTYFQNEAQLEKSRLLSDRFSAERPKGSFSTLEIQRTEQGDSAMYLCASSLGGQETQYFGPGTRLLVL.